Below, 10 T cell receptor beta chains from the same sample are listed, as sequenced in a study of T cell changes during pregnancy in multiple sclerosis. Data came from immunoSEQ multiplex PCR; TCRdb stores just in-frame clones and leaves some out. Seen here are around 110,000 clones, around 93% observed once, and the top ten hold 1.5% to 2%. The sample consisted of peripheral blood, taken after pregnancy. The receptors were sampled from a female donor with multiple sclerosis, enrolled in a pregnancy study.

The chain couples TRBV19 to TRBJ2-1; D possibly corresponds to TRBD2 (5 bases). This CDR3 region has 17 residues. CDR1 is LNHDA and CDR2 is SQIVND in the germline V gene (reference sequence). V was trimmed by 4 bases and J by 2 bases, leaving 18 bases between them. The CDR3 region has the DNA TGTGCCAGTAGTAAGTCTACTAGGCGTTCAACCTACAATGAGCAGTTCTTC. It codes for CASSKSTRRSTYNEQFF.

The chain employs TRBV4-1 and TRBJ2-7, with D possibly matching TRBD1 (5 bases). V was cut by 3 bases and J by 3 bases, with 9 bases left in between. Germline V CDR1 and CDR2: MGHRA, YSYEKL. CDR3 length: 13 amino acids. CDR3 amino acids: CASSHTGFYEQYF. The CDR3 DNA follows: TGCGCCAGCAGCCATACAGGCTTCTACGAGCAGTACTTC.

The genes are TRBV7-8 and TRBJ2-7; weak D call: TRBD1 (6 bases). In germline, CDR1 is SGHVS, CDR2 FQNEAQ. The CDR3 runs to 14 residues. The V gene lost 1 base and the J gene lost 4 bases, with 11 bases spanning the gap. The CDR3 DNA is TGTGCCAGCAGCTTAGGGGTCAGGGGTTACGAGCAGTACTTC. Protein sequence: CASSLGVRGYEQYF.

V and J are TRBV21-1 and TRBJ2-1; whether TRBD2, the table's D call, matches the DNA was not checked. TRBV21-1 is termed a pseudogene. The CDR3 sequence is 17 residues long. This chain's CDR3 is CASSKARRGNSYNEQFF. The CDR3 coding sequence is TGTGCCAGCAGCAAAGCGCGACGCGGAAACTCCTACAATGAGCAGTTCTTC.

This clone was observed once. The chain is built from TRBV28 and TRBJ1-3, with D uncertain. The germline V gene has CDR1 MDHEN and CDR2 SYDVKM. With 2 bases removed from V and 4 bases from J, the gap between germline ends came to 12 bases. This CDR3 region has 15 residues. CDR3 residues: CASSLPGTEGNTIYF. The CDR3 region has the DNA TGTGCCAGCAGTTTACCCGGCACAGAAGGAAACACCATATATTTT.

V usage is TRBV5-1 and J usage is TRBJ1-6, with D maybe TRBD1 (6 bases). Per germline, CDR1 SGHRS and CDR2 YFSETQ. The CDR3 has 15 amino acids. Trimming shortened V by 4 bases and J by 5 bases, and 13 bases separated the two germline ends. The CDR3: CASSPDGGHNSPLHF. Written as DNA, the CDR3 is TGCGCCAGCAGCCCGGACGGGGGGCATAATTCACCCCTCCACTTT.

The rearrangement links TRBV2 to TRBJ1-6; 10 bases map to TRBD1. CDR1 SNHLY and CDR2 FYNNEI come from the germline V gene. After removal of 8 bases from V and 8 bases from J, the junction contained 12 bases not matched to a gene. The CDR3 spans 16 residues. The CDR3 sequence is CASSTGGQGPYSPLHF. The CDR3 DNA reads as TGTGCCAGCTCCACGGGGGGACAGGGGCCTTATTCACCCCTCCACTTT.

This chain uses TRBV10-3 with TRBJ2-7; 8 bases map to TRBD1. With V trimmed by 6 bases and J by 5 bases, 9 bases remained unmatched. This CDR3 is built from 14 residues. Germline V lookup: CDR1 ENHRY, CDR2 SYGVKD. This chain's CDR3 is CAISADRGSNEQYF. The CDR3 region has the DNA TGTGCCATCAGCGCCGACAGGGGTTCGAACGAGCAGTACTTC.

The chain is built from TRBV16 and TRBJ2-5, with D tentatively TRBD2 (6 bases). Per the germline V gene, CDR1 is KGHSY and CDR2 is FQNENV. V was trimmed by 4 bases and J by 5 bases, leaving 8 bases between them. The CDR3 contains 12 residues. CDR3: CASSPAGETQYF. The CDR3, as DNA: TGTGCCAGCAGCCCGGCGGGGGAGACCCAGTACTTC. The full variable domain, its missing parts supplied by reference TRBV16 and TRBJ2-5, is GEEVAQTPKHLVRGEGQKAKLYCAPIKGHSYVFWYQQVLKNEFKFLISFQNENVFDETGMPKERFSAKCLPNSPCSLEIQATKLEDSAVYFCASSPAGETQYFGPGTRLLVL.

The J gene is TRBJ1-1, the V gene TRBV14; D remains ambiguous. The CDR3 length is 13 residues. The V gene lost 1 base and the J gene lost 7 bases, with 10 bases spanning the gap. CDR1 and CDR2 (germline): SGHDN, FVKESK. The CDR3 sequence: CASSQGFGSEAFF. The DNA of the CDR3 is TGTGCCAGCAGCCAAGGATTTGGCAGTGAAGCTTTCTTT. The complete variable domain, with remaining parts taken from reference TRBV14 and TRBJ1-1, reads EAGVTQFPSHSVIEKGQTVTLRCDPISGHDNLYWYRRVMGKEIKFLLHFVKESKQDESGMPNNRFLAERTGGTYSTLKVQPAELEDSGVYFCASSQGFGSEAFFGQGTRLTVV.